This paragraph covers one T cell receptor (beta chain) sequence. These data come from a study of regulatory T cells in long-lasting Graves disease. According to the study, TCR beta libraries were built with iRepertoire HTBI primers and CDR3-region Arm-PCR. Using its own MiXCR run on the multiplex PCR reads, TCRdb lists one record per CDR3 protein. The sample lists 600,000 to 650,000 distinct CDR3 sequences, less than 20% occurring once. Time point given: newly diagnosed GD, antithyroid drugs for less than 3 months. Preparation of the TCR library used RNA extracted from PBMCs. A volume of approximately 9 milliliters of peripheral blood was collected in EDTA tubes. V shed 7 bases and J shed 7 bases, with 14 bases lying between them. The CDR3 loop spans 12 amino acids. The V gene's germline CDR1 is MDHEN and CDR2 SYDVKM. The sample was also linked to a second study, of T cells in Graves' hyperthyroidism and ophthalmopathy. That investigation notes: Patients aged 18 to 65 with hyperthyroidism were newly diagnosed, with duration under 2 months. Lactation, pregnancy, other autoimmune disease or uncontrolled infection excluded patients. Using the HTBI primer set, a first-round RT-PCR was run on the TCR CDR3.

The sample consisted of peripheral blood mononuclear cells (PBMCs), taken at new diagnosis, from a patient treated with antithyroid drugs. The chain couples TRBV28 to TRBJ2-7; D remains unclear. This receptor was taken from a woman aged 25 to 39 with Graves disease. The CDR3, as DNA: TGTGCCAGCACCGCGGACGGACCGGAGCAGTACTTC. Translating gives CASTADGPEQYF.